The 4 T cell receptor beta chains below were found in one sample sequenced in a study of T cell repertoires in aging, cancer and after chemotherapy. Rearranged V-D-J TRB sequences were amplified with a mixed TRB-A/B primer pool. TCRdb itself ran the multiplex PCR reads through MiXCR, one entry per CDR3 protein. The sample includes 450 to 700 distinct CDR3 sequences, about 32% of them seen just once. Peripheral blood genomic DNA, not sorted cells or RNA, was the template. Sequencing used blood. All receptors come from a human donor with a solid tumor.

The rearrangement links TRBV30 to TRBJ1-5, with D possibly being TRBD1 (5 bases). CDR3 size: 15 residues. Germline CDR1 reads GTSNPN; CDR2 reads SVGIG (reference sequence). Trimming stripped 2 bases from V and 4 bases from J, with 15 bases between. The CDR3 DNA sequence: TGTGCCTGGAGTCCCGGGGCGGGGTTAAATCAGCCCCAGCATTTT. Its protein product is CAWSPGAGLNQPQHF.

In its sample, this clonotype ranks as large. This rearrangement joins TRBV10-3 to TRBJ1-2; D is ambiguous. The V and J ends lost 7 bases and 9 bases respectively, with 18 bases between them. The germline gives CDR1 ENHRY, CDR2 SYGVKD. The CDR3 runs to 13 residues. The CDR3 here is CAIMGRAISSYTF. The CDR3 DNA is TGTGCCATCATGGGTAGGGCTATCTCTAGCTACACCTTC.

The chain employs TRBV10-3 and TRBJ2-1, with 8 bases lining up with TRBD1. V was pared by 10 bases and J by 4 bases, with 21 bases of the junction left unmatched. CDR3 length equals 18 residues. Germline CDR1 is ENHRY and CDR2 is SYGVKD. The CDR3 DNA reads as TGTGCCACCAGGGGGCCCGGTGGGAGAACGTCCGGGTACAATGAGCAGTTCTTC. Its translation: CATRGPGGRTSGYNEQFF.

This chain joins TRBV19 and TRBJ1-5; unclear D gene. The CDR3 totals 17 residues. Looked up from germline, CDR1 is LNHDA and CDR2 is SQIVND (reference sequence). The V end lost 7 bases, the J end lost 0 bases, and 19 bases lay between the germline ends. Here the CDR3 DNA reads TGTGCCAGTATTCCCGATTATACCGGAGATAGCAATCAGCCCCAGCATTTT. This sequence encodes CASIPDYTGDSNQPQHF.